A single sample is the source of the 22 T cell receptor beta chains below, sequenced in a study of blood T cell repertoires in COVID-19. TCRdb's table, derived via immunoSEQ multiplex PCR, lists solely in-frame clones and lacks some. The table records 210,000 or so clones, 70% to 90% of them present only once. Sequenced: peripheral blood. These receptors came from a woman between 45 and 65 years old with acute or convalescent COVID-19.

The chain couples TRBV9 to TRBJ2-6; TRBD1 matches at 8 bases. The trim removed 1 base at V and 0 bases at J, leaving 9 bases unmatched. The length of the CDR3 is 19 residues. Germline V CDR1 and CDR2: SGDLS, YYNGEE. CDR3 in DNA: TGTGCCAGCAGCGTAACCGATTGGACAGGGAACTCTGGGGCCAACGTCCTGACTTTC. This sequence encodes CASSVTDWTGNSGANVLTF.

The V and J genes are TRBV11-3 and TRBJ2-7, with 8 bases identical to TRBD2. V gave up 5 bases and J gave up 2 bases; unmatched junction bases: 11. The CDR3 spans 16 residues. Germline CDR1 and CDR2: SGHNT and YENEEA. CDR3: CASSPPRAGAPYEQYF. The CDR3 bases are TGTGCCAGCAGCCCCCCTCGAGCGGGGGCCCCCTACGAGCAGTACTTC.

The CDR3 sequence is CASSIGMVGMGQPQHF. The CDR3 DNA follows: TGTGCCAGTAGTATTGGTATGGTCGGGATGGGACAGCCCCAGCATTTT. The V call is TRBV19, the J call TRBJ1-5; D is uncertain. Germline V gene data show CDR1 as LNHDA and CDR2 as SQIVND (reference sequence). With 3 bases removed from V and 7 bases from J, the gap between germline ends came to 19 bases. The CDR3 sequence is 16 residues long.

This chain connects TRBV14 to TRBJ1-2; D is unresolved. The V gene's germline CDR1 is SGHDN and CDR2 FVKESK. The CDR3 is 15 residues long. V dropped 0 bases and J dropped 7 bases, with 15 bases sitting between them. CDR3 nucleotide sequence: TGTGCCAGCAGCCAAGAGACACGGGAGGTTGGTGGCTACACCTTC. Translation: CASSQETREVGGYTF.

The chain couples TRBV24-1 to TRBJ2-7; maybe TRBD1 (5 bases). Germline V CDR1 and CDR2: KGHDR, SFDVKD. The CDR3 totals 12 residues. The germline V and J ends were trimmed by 3 bases and 10 bases, with 12 bases remaining between them. CDR3 protein: CATSDDWGYQYF. The CDR3 bases are TGTGCCACCAGTGATGATTGGGGCTATCAGTACTTC.

V usage is TRBV3-1 (or the pseudogene TRBV3-2) and J usage is TRBJ2-6; 9 bases align to TRBD2. The germline V gene encodes CDR1 LGHDT and CDR2 YNNKEL (reference sequence). CDR3 length: 16 amino acids. V lost 3 bases to trimming and J lost 2 bases; unmatched junction nucleotides: 2. DNA of the CDR3: TGTGCCAGCAGCCACAGCGGGAGGACTGGGGCCAACGTCCTGACTTTC. Amino acid sequence: CASSHSGRTGANVLTF.

The chain couples TRBV11-2 to TRBJ1-5; D not certain. CDR3 length: 16 residues. Trimming shortened V by 0 bases and J by 2 bases, and 11 bases separated the two germline ends. Germline lookup yields CDR1 SGHAT and CDR2 FQNNGV. Here the CDR3 reads CASSLDGGRRNQPQHF. CDR3 nucleotides: TGTGCCAGCAGCTTAGATGGAGGCCGACGCAATCAGCCCCAGCATTTT.

This sequence joins TRBV19 and TRBJ1-3, with 9 nucleotides matching TRBD1. Trimming removed 6 bases from V and 3 bases from J; junction bases left unmatched: 9. Germline V gene data show CDR1 as LNHDA and CDR2 as SQIVND (reference sequence). The CDR3 contains 16 residues. The CDR3 DNA follows: TGTGCCAGTAGCCACCGGACAGGGGTCTTTGGAAACACCATATATTTT. Amino acid sequence: CASSHRTGVFGNTIYF. The whole variable domain, filled in from reference TRBV19 and TRBJ1-3, reads DGGITQSPKYLFRKEGQNVTLSCEQNLNHDAMYWYRQDPGQGLRLIYYSQIVNDFQKGDIAEGYSVSREKKESFPLTVTSAQKNPTAFYLCASSHRTGVFGNTIYFGEGSWLTVV.

The chain recombines TRBV18 with TRBJ1-2; D perhaps matches TRBD1 (6 bases). The V gene's germline CDR1 is KGHSH and CDR2 LQKENI. CDR3 length: 13 residues. V was pared by 2 bases and J by 6 bases, with 10 bases between. The chain's CDR3 is CASSPGAGDGYTF. The CDR3 region has the DNA TGTGCCAGCTCACCAGGGGCAGGGGATGGCTACACCTTC.

CDR3: CASSYFTFNSPLHF. The CDR3 DNA is TGTGCCAGCAGTTACTTTACATTTAATTCACCCCTCCACTTT. The chain employs TRBV6-5 and TRBJ1-6; D not resolved. This CDR3 contains 14 residues. V lost 1 base and J lost 6, with 7 bases in between. Per the germline V gene, CDR1 is MNHEY and CDR2 is SVGAGI.

The rearrangement uses TRBV9 and TRBJ2-1, with 12 bases aligning to TRBD2. This CDR3 contains 15 residues. Trimming at V came to 0 bases and at J to 9 bases, leaving 4 bases not matched to a gene. Germline values: CDR1 SGDLS, CDR2 YYNGEE. CDR3 in DNA: TGTGCCAGCAGCGTAGGCGCACTAGCGGGAGGTGAGCAGTTCTTC. This encodes CASSVGALAGGEQFF.

The chain couples TRBV11-2 to TRBJ2-3; 8 bases line up with TRBD2. V shed 3 bases, J shed 5 bases, and the junction held 7 bases outside the gene matches. Germline lookup yields CDR1 SGHAT and CDR2 FQNNGV. CDR3 size: 15 residues. The CDR3 loop reads CASSFLGGGIDTQYF. The CDR3 DNA reads TGTGCCAGCAGCTTTCTAGGCGGGGGGATAGATACGCAGTATTTT.

This clone was counted between two and nine times. The chain joins TRBV27 to TRBJ1-2, with D maybe TRBD1 (5 bases). Germline V gives CDR1 MNHEY, CDR2 SMNVEV (reference sequence). The CDR3 is 12 amino acids. V was trimmed by 5 bases and J by 7 bases, leaving 11 bases between them. CDR3 protein: CASSGQGGGYTF. Here the CDR3 DNA reads TGTGCCAGCAGTGGGCAGGGTGGTGGCTACACCTTC.

The chain has TRBV12-3 or TRBV12-4 and TRBJ1-4; TRBD1 agrees at 7 bases. This CDR3 is built from 13 residues. V shed 6 bases and J 6 bases; nucleotides not matched to a gene: 4. The CDR3 protein is CASRSTGYEKLFF. CDR3 coding DNA: TGTGCCAGCAGATCGACAGGGTATGAAAAACTGTTTTTT.

The chain employs TRBV7-2 and TRBJ1-2; the D is unclear. The CDR3 consists of 16 residues. Deletions cut 1 base from V and 7 bases from J, with 19 bases between. From germline, CDR1 is SGHTA and CDR2 FQGNSA. The CDR3 DNA reads as TGTGCCAGCAGCTTAGATGCTAATTCCCGGAGGAGTGGCTACACCTTC. Protein product: CASSLDANSRRSGYTF.

The chain is built from TRBV2 and TRBJ1-5; no reliable D call. The CDR3 is 13 residues long. The V and J ends lost 6 bases and 3 bases respectively, with 9 bases between them. Germline loops: CDR1 SNHLY, CDR2 FYNNEI. The CDR3 DNA is TGTGCCAGCAGGAGGGATGCCAATCAGCCCCAGCATTTT. This encodes CASRRDANQPQHF.

The chain couples TRBV7-8 to TRBJ1-5; no firm D call. The germline V gene has CDR1 SGHVS and CDR2 FQNEAQ. The V end was cut by 1 base, the J end by 11 bases, with 18 bases between. The CDR3 sequence is 15 residues long. The CDR3 region has the DNA TGTGCCAGCAGCTTAGAAGCAGGTCCCCGGCGGGCCCAGCATTTT. Translated: CASSLEAGPRRAQHF. The full variable domain, its missing parts supplied by reference TRBV7-8 and TRBJ1-5, is GAGVSQSPRYKVAKRGQDVALRCDPISGHVSLFWYQQALGQGPEFLTYFQNEAQLDKSGLPSDRFFAERPEGSVSTLKIQRTQQEDSAVYLCASSLEAGPRRAQHFGDGTRLSIL.

This chain uses TRBV30 with TRBJ2-2; tentatively, D is TRBD2 (5 bases). Germline V gene lookup returns CDR1 GTSNPN and CDR2 SVGIG (reference sequence). Trimming took 1 base from V and 6 from J, leaving 12 bases between them. The CDR3 length is 14 residues. CDR3 nucleotides: TGTGCCTGGAGTGCCCAACTAGTCTCCGGGGAGCTGTTTTTT. Its translation: CAWSAQLVSGELFF.

The chain has TRBV6-5 and TRBJ2-1; 8 nucleotides match TRBD1. The J segment lost 5 bases and the V segment lost 3 bases, leaving 6 bases of the junction unmatched. CDR3 length equals 15 residues. Germline assignment: CDR1 MNHEY and CDR2 SVGAGI. The CDR3 DNA is TGTGCCAGCAGTTATCAGGGGGCGGTCAACAATGAGCAGTTCTTC. It yields the protein CASSYQGAVNNEQFF.

The chain couples TRBV6-5 to TRBJ2-7; a possible D gene is TRBD2 (5 bases). Germline V gene lookup returns CDR1 MNHEY and CDR2 SVGAGI. Trimming pared 2 bases from V and 8 bases from J, leaving 16 bases between. The CDR3 contains 14 residues. The CDR3 DNA follows: TGTGCCAGCAGTTACGCGGGCGAGGCTGAGAAGCAGTACTTC. It encodes CASSYAGEAEKQYF.

This clone has only one observation. CDR3 loop: CASSPNTADYGYTF. The CDR3 DNA is TGTGCCAGTAGTCCGAACACCGCTGACTATGGCTACACCTTC. V gene TRBV19 combines with J gene TRBJ1-2; D is unclear. Trimming removed 5 bases at V and 3 bases at J, with 13 bases between. This CDR3 region has 14 residues. Germline V gene data show CDR1 as LNHDA and CDR2 as SQIVND (reference sequence).

In this sample, this clone turned up once. The chain uses TRBV29-1 and TRBJ2-5; no reliable D call. Per the germline V gene, CDR1 is SQVTM and CDR2 is ANQGSEA. This CDR3 has 12 residues. V lost 8 bases and J lost 1, with 11 bases in between. The CDR3 loop reads CSIGVPQETQYF. The CDR3 nucleotides read TGCAGCATTGGAGTCCCCCAAGAGACCCAGTACTTC.